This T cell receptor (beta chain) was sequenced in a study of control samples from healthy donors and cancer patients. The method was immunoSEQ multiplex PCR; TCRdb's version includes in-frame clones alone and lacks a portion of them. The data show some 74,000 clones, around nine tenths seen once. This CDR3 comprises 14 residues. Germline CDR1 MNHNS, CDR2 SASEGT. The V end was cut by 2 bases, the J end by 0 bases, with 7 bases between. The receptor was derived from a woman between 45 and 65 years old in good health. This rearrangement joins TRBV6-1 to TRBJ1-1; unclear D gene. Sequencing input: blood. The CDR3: CASSERRMNTEAFF. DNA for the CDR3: TGTGCCAGCAGTGAAAGGAGAATGAACACTGAAGCTTTCTTT.